Each of the 3 T cell receptor beta chains below was sequenced from the same sample in a study of CD8 T cells in Susac syndrome. Reverse transcription of about 0.45 to 1 ug RNA used random hexamers. TCRdb analysed the immunoSEQ multiplex PCR reads with MiXCR anew, one entry per CDR3 protein. The top ten clones hold roughly 0.46% of a sample with tens of thousands of distinct CDR3 sequences, 85% to 95% of them seen once. Sample: CD8+ T cells from PBMCs. These receptors all stem from a human donor with Susac syndrome.

This chain connects TRBV5-4 to TRBJ2-2, with a tentative D call TRBD2 (5 bases). Germline loops: CDR1 SGHNT, CDR2 YYREEE (reference sequence). V shed 7 bases and J shed 5 bases, with 9 bases lying between them. This CDR3 spans 12 amino acids. The CDR3 is CASGSETGELFF. For the CDR3, the DNA is TGTGCCAGCGGGAGTGAAACCGGGGAGCTGTTTTTT.

This chain connects TRBV7-9 to TRBJ1-2; D unclear. Germline lookup yields CDR1 SEHNR and CDR2 FQNEAQ (reference sequence). This CDR3 has 14 residues. V lost 5 bases to trimming and J lost 2 bases, with 12 bases between them. CDR3 bases: TGTGCCAGCAGCCCTAGTTCCGTCAACTATGGCTACACCTTC. Encoded protein: CASSPSSVNYGYTF.

The CDR3 loop reads CASSVGAPGSTGELFF. The CDR3 DNA sequence: TGTGCCAGCAGCGTAGGTGCACCGGGAAGCACCGGGGAGCTGTTTTTT. The chain recombines TRBV9 with TRBJ2-2; TRBD2 is a possible D gene (5 bases). This CDR3 is 16 amino acids long. Trimming removed 0 bases from V and 4 bases from J, with 13 bases in between. The V gene's germline CDR1 is SGDLS and CDR2 YYNGEE.